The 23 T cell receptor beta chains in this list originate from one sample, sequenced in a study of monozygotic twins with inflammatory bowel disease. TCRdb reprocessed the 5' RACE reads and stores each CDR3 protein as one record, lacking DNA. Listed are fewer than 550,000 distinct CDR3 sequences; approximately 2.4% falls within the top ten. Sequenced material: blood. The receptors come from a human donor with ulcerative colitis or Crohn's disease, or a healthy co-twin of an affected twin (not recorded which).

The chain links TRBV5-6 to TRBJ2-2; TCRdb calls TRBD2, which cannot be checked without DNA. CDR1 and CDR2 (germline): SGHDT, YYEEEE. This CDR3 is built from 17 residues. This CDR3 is CASSWRLAGGPSGELFF.

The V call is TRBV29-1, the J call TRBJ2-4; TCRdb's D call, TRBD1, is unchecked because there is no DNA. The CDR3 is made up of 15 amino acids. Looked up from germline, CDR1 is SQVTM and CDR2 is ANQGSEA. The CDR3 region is CSALGRDLAKNIQYF.

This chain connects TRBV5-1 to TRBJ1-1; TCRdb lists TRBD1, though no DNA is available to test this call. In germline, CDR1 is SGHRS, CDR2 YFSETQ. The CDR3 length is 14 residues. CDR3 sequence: CASSLWGRQGKAFF.

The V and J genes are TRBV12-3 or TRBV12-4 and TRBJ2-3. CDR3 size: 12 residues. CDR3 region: CASGQEANTQYF.

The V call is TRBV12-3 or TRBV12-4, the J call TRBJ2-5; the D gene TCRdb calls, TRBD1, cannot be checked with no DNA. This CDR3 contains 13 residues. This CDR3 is CASSSTGQETQYF.

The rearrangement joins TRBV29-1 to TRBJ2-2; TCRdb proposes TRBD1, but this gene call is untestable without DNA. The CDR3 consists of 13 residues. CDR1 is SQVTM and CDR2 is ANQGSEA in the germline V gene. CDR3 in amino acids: CSVGRTLTGELFF.

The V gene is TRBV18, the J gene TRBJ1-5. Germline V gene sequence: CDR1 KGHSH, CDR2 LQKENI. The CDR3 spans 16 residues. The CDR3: CASSVERGKGNQPQHF. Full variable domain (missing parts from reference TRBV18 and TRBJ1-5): NAGVMQNPRHLVRRRGQEARLRCSPMKGHSHVYWYRQLPEEGLKFMVYLQKENIIDESGMPKERFSAEFPKEGPSILRIQQVVRGDSAAYFCASSVERGKGNQPQHFGDGTRLSIL.

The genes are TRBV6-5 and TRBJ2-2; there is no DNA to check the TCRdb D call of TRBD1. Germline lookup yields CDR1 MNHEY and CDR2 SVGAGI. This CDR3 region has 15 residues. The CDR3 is CASSYQGQVDGELFF.

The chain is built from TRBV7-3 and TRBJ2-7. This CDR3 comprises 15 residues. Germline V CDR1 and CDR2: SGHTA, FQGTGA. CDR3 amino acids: CASSLAAGNTYEQYF.

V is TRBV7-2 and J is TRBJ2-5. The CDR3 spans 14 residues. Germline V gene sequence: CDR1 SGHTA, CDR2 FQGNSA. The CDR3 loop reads CASSLVFGEETQYF.

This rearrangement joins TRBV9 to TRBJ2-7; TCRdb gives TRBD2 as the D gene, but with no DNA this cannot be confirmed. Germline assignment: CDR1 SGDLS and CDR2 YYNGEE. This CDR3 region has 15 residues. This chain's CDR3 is CASSVEASGSYEQYF.

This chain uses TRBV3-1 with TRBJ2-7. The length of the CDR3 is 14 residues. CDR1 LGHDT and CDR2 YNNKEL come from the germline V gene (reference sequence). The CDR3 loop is CASSPLRESNEQYF.

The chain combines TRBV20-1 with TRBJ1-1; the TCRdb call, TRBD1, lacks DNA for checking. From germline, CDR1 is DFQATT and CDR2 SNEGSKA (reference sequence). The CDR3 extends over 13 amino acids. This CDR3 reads CSARSTGGTEAFF.

The CDR3 sequence is CASSLGGVRYNEQFF. The V and J genes are TRBV7-9 and TRBJ2-1. The CDR3 extends over 15 amino acids. CDR1 and CDR2 (germline): SEHNR, FQNEAQ (reference sequence). Filled out from reference TRBV7-9 and TRBJ2-1, the complete variable domain reads DTGVSQNPRHKITKRGQNVTFRCDPISEHNRLYWYRQTLGQGPEFLTYFQNEAQLEKSRLLSDRFSAERPKGSFSTLEIQRTEQGDSAMYLCASSLGGVRYNEQFFGPGTRLTVL.

The CDR3 region is CASSIHPALNTEAFF. V is TRBV19 and J is TRBJ1-1. This CDR3 spans 15 amino acids. Germline V gene lookup returns CDR1 LNHDA and CDR2 SQIVND (reference sequence).

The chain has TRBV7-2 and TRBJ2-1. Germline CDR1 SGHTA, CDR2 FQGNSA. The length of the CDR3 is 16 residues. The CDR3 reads CASSSSPGGPHNEQFF.

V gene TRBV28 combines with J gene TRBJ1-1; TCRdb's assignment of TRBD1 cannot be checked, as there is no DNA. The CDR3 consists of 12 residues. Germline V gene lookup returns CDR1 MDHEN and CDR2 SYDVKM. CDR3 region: CAIQVGNTEAFF. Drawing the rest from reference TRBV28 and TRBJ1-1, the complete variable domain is DVKVTQSSRYLVKRTGEKVFLECVQDMDHENMFWYRQDPGLGLRLIYFSYDVKMKEKGDIPEGYSVSREKKERFSLILESASTNQTSMYLCAIQVGNTEAFFGQGTRLTVV.

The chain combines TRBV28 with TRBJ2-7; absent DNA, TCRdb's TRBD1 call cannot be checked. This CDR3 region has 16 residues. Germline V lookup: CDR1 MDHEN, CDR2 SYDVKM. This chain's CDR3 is CASSYKLRGFSYEQYF.

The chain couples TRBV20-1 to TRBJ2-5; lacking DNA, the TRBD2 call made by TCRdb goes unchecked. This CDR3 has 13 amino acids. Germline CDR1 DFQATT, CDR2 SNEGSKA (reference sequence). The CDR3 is CSARLAAQETQYF.

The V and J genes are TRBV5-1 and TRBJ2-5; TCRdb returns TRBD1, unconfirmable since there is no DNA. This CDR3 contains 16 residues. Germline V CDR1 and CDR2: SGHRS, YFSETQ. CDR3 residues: CASSLAVRGYQETQYF.

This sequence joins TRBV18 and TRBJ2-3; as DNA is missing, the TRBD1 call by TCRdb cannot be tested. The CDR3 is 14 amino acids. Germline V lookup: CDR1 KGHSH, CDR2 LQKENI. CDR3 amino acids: CASLRGEPADTQYF.

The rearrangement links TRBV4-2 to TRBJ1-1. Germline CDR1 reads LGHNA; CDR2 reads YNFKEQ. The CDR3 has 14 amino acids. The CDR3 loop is CASSQDRTSTEAFF.

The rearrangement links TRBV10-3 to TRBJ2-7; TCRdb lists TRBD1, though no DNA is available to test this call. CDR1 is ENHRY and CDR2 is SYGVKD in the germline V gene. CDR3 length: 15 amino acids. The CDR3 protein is CATLGKQGAEYEQYF.